This T cell receptor (beta chain) was sequenced in a study of CD8 T cells in Susac syndrome. Roughly 0.45 to 1 ug RNA was reverse transcribed with random hexamers. An immunoSEQ multiplex PCR amplified TCR beta CDR3 over 54 Vbeta and 13 Jbeta. TCRdb re-analysed the immunoSEQ multiplex PCR reads in MiXCR, keeping a single row per CDR3 protein. The table records approximately 210,000 distinct CDR3 sequences, about 94% of them present only once. In Susac syndrome patients, recently defined diagnostic criteria for definite or probable disease were met. Trimming cost V 6 bases and J 6 bases, with 15 bases left between them. Germline CDR1 DFQATT, CDR2 SNEGSKA (reference sequence). CDR3 length equals 13 residues.

This receptor was obtained from a human donor with Susac syndrome. The rearrangement joins TRBV20-1 to TRBJ2-1, with a tentative D call TRBD2 (6 bases). Sequencing used CD4+ T cells from PBMCs. The CDR3 nucleotides are TGCAGTGCGGAGGAGGGAAGGCGCAATGAGCAGTTCTTC. Translated, it gives CSAEEGRRNEQFF.